These 29 T cell receptor beta chains were all obtained from the same sample, sequenced in a study of persistence of HIV-infected CD4 T cells. Stimulation used approximately 9.1 ug/mL lysate from CMV-infected fibroblasts. Responding CD4+ T cells were sorted by upregulation of both CD40 ligand and CD69. The libraries were made with immunoSEQ version 4 in survey mode. The table came from immunoSEQ multiplex PCR; TCRdb's copy has only in-frame clones and leaves some out. Among 6,000 to 8,500 clones listed, over 60% were seen once. Antigen specificity for these receptors is unknown. The source material was CD4+ T cells sorted from PBMCs after approximately 19-hour stimulation, sampled from a patient who received antiretroviral therapy. Receptors were obtained from an adult woman with HIV who was CMV-seropositive.

This chain links TRBV18 with TRBJ2-5, with 7 bases matching TRBD2. The V gene end was trimmed by 3 bases and the J gene end by 4 bases; junction bases not matched to a gene: 8. Germline values: CDR1 KGHSH, CDR2 LQKENI. CDR3 length: 15 amino acids. The CDR3 DNA sequence: TGTGCCAGCTCACCGCAAGCGGGGTCCGGAGAGACCCAGTACTTC. Translation gives CASSPQAGSGETQYF.

The V call is TRBV7-2, the J call TRBJ1-2, with D hard to call. Trimming cost V 6 bases and J 3 bases, with 17 bases left between them. The CDR3 is made up of 15 amino acids. The germline V gene has CDR1 SGHTA and CDR2 FQGNSA. CDR3 bases: TGTGCCAGCAGTCTTATCGTGGGCGGGGACTATGGCTACACCTTC. As protein: CASSLIVGGDYGYTF.

The CDR3 loop is CASSTSGTLSNQPQHF. As DNA, the CDR3 is TGTGCCAGCAGTACCTCCGGGACACTTAGCAATCAGCCCCAGCATTTT. V is TRBV28 and J is TRBJ1-5, with D perhaps matching TRBD1 (6 bases). The germline V and J ends were trimmed by 5 bases and 0 bases, with 14 bases remaining between them. This CDR3 spans 16 amino acids. The germline V gene has CDR1 MDHEN and CDR2 SYDVKM.

This rearrangement joins TRBV6-6 to TRBJ1-1; D is undetermined. The V gene lost 1 base and the J gene lost 14 bases, with 2 bases spanning the gap. The CDR3 has 8 amino acids. Germline loops: CDR1 MNHNY, CDR2 SVGAGI (reference sequence). For the CDR3, the DNA is TGTGCCAGCAGTTACTTGTTCTTT. As protein: CASSYLFF.

This chain connects TRBV7-8 to TRBJ2-1; 8 nucleotides agree with TRBD2. The J segment lost 10 bases and the V segment lost 2 bases, leaving 7 bases of the junction unmatched. This CDR3 has 14 residues. The germline CDR1 and CDR2 sequences are SGHVS and FQNEAQ. The CDR3 here is CASSLSGGGGEQFF. In DNA form, the CDR3 reads TGTGCCAGCAGCTTATCCGGGGGGGGTGGAGAGCAGTTCTTC.

J is TRBJ1-4 and V is TRBV5-4, with 9 bases that match TRBD1. The ends lost 4 bases at V and 5 bases at J; junction bases unmatched: 6. Germline V gives CDR1 SGHNT, CDR2 YYREEE (reference sequence). The CDR3 is 15 amino acids. CDR3 coding DNA: TGTGCCAGCAGCCTCGGACAGGGGCGGAATGAAAAACTGTTTTTT. Translation gives CASSLGQGRNEKLFF.

The CDR3 nucleotides are TGCAGCGTTGGTCGGACAGGGGACAATGAGCAGTTCTTC. This translates into CSVGRTGDNEQFF. The chain links TRBV29-1 to TRBJ2-1; 9 nucleotides match TRBD1. The CDR3 is made up of 13 amino acids. Germline CDR1 reads SQVTM; CDR2 reads ANQGSEA. V gave up 4 bases and J gave up 5 bases; unmatched junction bases: 3.

This sequence joins TRBV12-3 or TRBV12-4 and TRBJ1-1; no reliable D call. This CDR3 has 11 amino acids. The V end was cut by 7 bases, the J end by 7 bases, with 10 bases between. Written as DNA, the CDR3 is TGTGCCAGCACGAGTTCGTTTGAAGCTTTCTTT. This encodes CASTSSFEAFF.

This chain joins TRBV7-9 and TRBJ2-1; D may be TRBD1 (5 bases). V was pared by 8 bases and J by 9 bases, with 8 bases between. Germline loops: CDR1 SEHNR, CDR2 FQNEAQ (reference sequence). The CDR3 is 10 amino acids. This CDR3 reads CASGAIEQFF. CDR3 nucleotides: TGTGCCAGCGGGGCTATTGAGCAGTTCTTC.

The rearrangement uses TRBV11-3 and TRBJ2-2; 13 bases agree with TRBD2. V lost 6 bases to trimming and J lost 5 bases; unmatched junction nucleotides: 3. The length of the CDR3 is 15 residues. Germline V CDR1 and CDR2: SGHNT, YENEEA. For the CDR3, the DNA is TGTGCCAGCAGACCGGGACTAGCGGGGACCGGGGAGCTGTTTTTT. Amino acid sequence: CASRPGLAGTGELFF. Looking up the rest from reference TRBV11-3 and TRBJ2-2 gives the full variable domain: EAGVVQSPRYKIIEKKQPVAFWCNPISGHNTLYWYLQNLGQGPELLIRYENEEAVDDSQLPKDRFSAERLKGVDSTLKIQPAELGDSAVYLCASRPGLAGTGELFFGEGSRLTVL.

The gene calls are TRBV30 and TRBJ1-6; D might be TRBD1 (6 bases). Germline V gene sequence: CDR1 GTSNPN, CDR2 SVGIG (reference sequence). This CDR3 spans 14 amino acids. The ends were cut back, 5 bases at V and 7 bases at J, with 15 bases in the middle. The CDR3 loop is CAWRLQGLNSPLHF. CDR3 sequence (DNA): TGTGCCTGGCGACTACAGGGCCTCAATTCACCCCTCCACTTT.

The rearrangement links TRBV10-3 to TRBJ2-7; 9 bases agree with TRBD1. Germline loops: CDR1 ENHRY, CDR2 SYGVKD. J gave up 7 bases and V 5 bases, and 6 bases lay outside the gene matches. CDR3 length equals 13 residues. Here the CDR3 reads CAISPGQGSEQYF. In nucleotides, the CDR3 is TGTGCCATCAGTCCGGGACAGGGTTCGGAGCAGTACTTC.

The genes are TRBV7-2 and TRBJ1-6; D might be TRBD1 (6 bases). Trimming cost V 4 bases and J 10 bases, with 17 bases left between them. This CDR3 region has 15 residues. The germline V gene encodes CDR1 SGHTA and CDR2 FQGNSA. This CDR3 reads CASSYNDRSQSPLHF. The CDR3 DNA follows: TGTGCCAGCAGCTACAACGACAGGTCACAATCACCCCTCCACTTT.

The J gene is TRBJ1-2, the V gene TRBV4-3, with D maybe TRBD1 (6 bases). CDR1 is LGHNA, CDR2 YSLEER, per germline. The ends were cut back, 0 bases at V and 6 bases at J, with 17 bases in the middle. CDR3 length: 16 residues. The CDR3 DNA follows: TGCGCCAGCAGCCAAGATCTGGGGGCAGGGGTCCATGGCTACACCTTC. Encoded protein: CASSQDLGAGVHGYTF.

V gene TRBV29-1 combines with J gene TRBJ2-7; D call uncertain. Trimming shortened V by 6 bases and J by 4 bases, and 13 bases separated the two germline ends. This CDR3 is built from 12 residues. Germline loops: CDR1 SQVTM, CDR2 ANQGSEA. Here the CDR3 DNA reads TGCAGCGTGAGCCTCGGGTCATACGAGCAGTACTTC. It yields the protein CSVSLGSYEQYF.

This sequence joins TRBV27 and TRBJ2-5, with a weak D call TRBD1 (6 bases). From germline, CDR1 is MNHEY and CDR2 SMNVEV (reference sequence). The CDR3 is made up of 13 amino acids. Trimming removed 8 bases at V and 5 bases at J, with 15 bases between. CDR3 DNA: TGTGCCAGCGGACGACAGGTGGGGGAGACCCAGTACTTC. It translates to CASGRQVGETQYF.

The genes are TRBV5-1 and TRBJ1-6; D perhaps matches TRBD1 (5 bases). Germline values: CDR1 SGHRS, CDR2 YFSETQ. CDR3 size: 16 residues. V was pared by 2 bases and J by 4 bases, with 13 bases between. The CDR3 sequence is CASSLKSDSYNSPLHF. The CDR3, as DNA: TGCGCCAGCAGCTTAAAAAGTGACAGTTATAATTCACCCCTCCACTTT.

The chain employs TRBV30 and TRBJ2-5, with TRBD2 identical over 7 bases. The junction had 6 bases not matched to a gene; V was cut back by 0 bases and J by 2 bases. CDR1 and CDR2 (germline): GTSNPN, SVGIG (reference sequence). The CDR3 spans 15 residues. CDR3: CAWSVGGSTQETQYF. CDR3 nucleotides: TGTGCCTGGAGTGTGGGGGGGTCTACACAAGAGACCCAGTACTTC.

The V call is TRBV29-1, the J call TRBJ1-5, with no clear D. This CDR3 is built from 13 residues. The germline V gene encodes CDR1 SQVTM and CDR2 ANQGSEA. Trimming removed 1 base from V and 6 bases from J, with 10 bases in between. The CDR3 coding sequence is TGCAGCGTTGAAGTGGGGTCAGGTCAGCCCCAGCATTTT. It is translated as CSVEVGSGQPQHF.

This clone came up once. The chain uses TRBV5-1 and TRBJ2-2, with 10 bases lining up with TRBD2. The CDR3 length is 16 residues. The J segment lost 4 bases and the V segment lost 0 bases, leaving 3 bases of the junction unmatched. Germline V gene data show CDR1 as SGHRS and CDR2 as YFSETQ. In nucleotides, the CDR3 is TGCGCCAGCAGCTTGGGGGGGACTAGCGCCACCGGGGAGCTGTTTTTT. It encodes CASSLGGTSATGELFF.

The gene calls are TRBV7-9 and TRBJ1-4, with no clear D. There are 14 residues in the CDR3. V was trimmed by 2 bases and J by 5 bases, leaving 9 bases between them. Germline assignment: CDR1 SEHNR and CDR2 FQNEAQ (reference sequence). The CDR3 DNA follows: TGTGCCAGCAGCTTACTGGAGATAAATGAAAAACTGTTTTTT. Translating gives CASSLLEINEKLFF. Looking up the rest from reference TRBV7-9 and TRBJ1-4 gives the full variable domain: DTGVSQNPRHKITKRGQNVTFRCDPISEHNRLYWYRQTLGQGPEFLTYFQNEAQLEKSRLLSDRFSAERPKGSFSTLEIQRTEQGDSAMYLCASSLLEINEKLFFGSGTQLSVL.

The chain employs TRBV25-1 and TRBJ1-2; possibly TRBD1 for D (5 bases). The CDR3 totals 13 residues. CDR1 is MGHDK and CDR2 is SYGVNS in the germline V gene. The germline V and J ends were trimmed by 1 base and 13 bases, with 16 bases remaining between them. The CDR3: CASSEWGTDLGTF. The CDR3 DNA sequence: TGTGCCAGCAGTGAATGGGGGACGGACCTCGGCACCTTC.

The gene calls are TRBV6-2 or TRBV6-3 and TRBJ1-1; D not resolved. Trimming pared 4 bases from V and 2 bases from J, leaving 8 bases between. Germline V gene lookup returns CDR1 MNHEY and CDR2 SVGEGT. CDR3 size: 13 residues. The CDR3 DNA follows: TGTGCCAGCAGTTTAGGCCTTAACACTGAAGCTTTCTTT. It yields the protein CASSLGLNTEAFF.

The CDR3, as DNA: TGTGCCAGTAGTAGCTCCAGGGCGACCGGGGAGCTGTTTTTT. Its protein is CASSSSRATGELFF. The chain employs TRBV19 and TRBJ2-2; a weak D match, TRBD1 (5 bases). V was clipped by 4 bases and J by 5 bases, with 11 bases between them. The CDR3 runs to 14 residues. CDR1 and CDR2 (germline): LNHDA, SQIVND (reference sequence).

The rearrangement links TRBV10-3 to TRBJ2-7, with D possibly matching TRBD1 (6 bases). Per the germline V gene, CDR1 is ENHRY and CDR2 is SYGVKD. Trimming pared 2 bases from V and 2 bases from J, leaving 7 bases between. The CDR3 is 13 residues long. The CDR3 sequence is CAISEAGAYEQYF. The DNA for the CDR3 is TGTGCCATCAGTGAGGCAGGGGCCTACGAGCAGTACTTC.

This chain links TRBV7-9 with TRBJ2-2; TRBD1 matches 9 bases. The V and J ends lost 4 bases and 4 bases, in that order; junction bases with no gene match: 4. Germline-derived CDR1 and CDR2 are SEHNR and FQNEAQ (reference sequence). This CDR3 is 15 amino acids long. CDR3 in amino acids: CASSSRTGATGELFF. The CDR3 nucleotides read TGTGCCAGCAGCTCCCGGACAGGGGCCACCGGGGAGCTGTTTTTT. Drawing the rest from reference TRBV7-9 and TRBJ2-2, the complete variable domain is DTGVSQNPRHKITKRGQNVTFRCDPISEHNRLYWYRQTLGQGPEFLTYFQNEAQLEKSRLLSDRFSAERPKGSFSTLEIQRTEQGDSAMYLCASSSRTGATGELFFGEGSRLTVL.

The chain couples TRBV5-6 to TRBJ1-5; D is perhaps TRBD1 (5 bases). Germline V gives CDR1 SGHDT, CDR2 YYEEEE. Trimming stripped 2 bases from V and 1 base from J, with 7 bases between. The CDR3 is 14 amino acids. CDR3 loop: CASSFWDSNQPQHF. CDR3 in DNA: TGTGCCAGCAGCTTTTGGGACAGCAATCAGCCCCAGCATTTT.

The genes are TRBV7-3 and TRBJ2-2; 7 bases map to TRBD1. Germline V CDR1 and CDR2: SGHTA, FQGTGA. The CDR3 extends over 15 amino acids. J lost 0 bases, V lost 6 bases, and 4 bases had no gene match. CDR3 amino acids: CASRPTGTNTGELFF. The CDR3 bases are TGTGCCAGCAGGCCGACAGGGACGAACACCGGGGAGCTGTTTTTT.

The chain carries TRBV7-9 and TRBJ1-6; the D gene is possibly TRBD1 (5 bases). The CDR3 is 17 amino acids. The germline gives CDR1 SEHNR, CDR2 FQNEAQ (reference sequence). The V end was cut by 2 bases, the J end by 2 bases, with 13 bases between. The CDR3 DNA is TGTGCCAGCAGCTTAAGGGGCGACTCGGCCTATAATTCACCCCTCCACTTT. It is translated as CASSLRGDSAYNSPLHF.